The clone carrying this T cell receptor (beta chain) was seen more than once but under ten times. This entry comes from a study of technical replicates of blood from a handful of donors. Germline V CDR1 and CDR2: SGHTA, FQGNSA. Trimming removed 5 bases at V and 7 bases at J, with 9 bases between. The CDR3 length is 11 residues. The assay was immunoSEQ multiplex PCR, and TCRdb's table has in-frame clones only and misses some. The sample lists some 70,000 clones; approximately 93% were seen once. The chain uses TRBV7-2 and TRBJ2-7; a weak D match, TRBD2 (6 bases). Specimen: PBMCs. The receptor was isolated from a human donor in good health. Some clones in this sample may be carry-over from other donors' samples. This CDR3 reads CASSPLAEQYF. The CDR3 nucleotides are TGTGCCAGCAGCCCTCTAGCGGAGCAGTACTTC.